This TCR beta chain is from a study of human T cells and chemical hapten exposure. Study-wide background: Patch tests delivered 0.01% DPC to the upper back and were evaluated at 6 days. Study results and caveats: The study found that DPC sensitization did not change TCRs above 1 in 1000 frequency.

Indicated time point: patch test 1, 2 weeks after DPC sensitization. The treatment was: therapeutic diphenylcyclopropenone sensitization with weekly scalp DPC. The library gave individual cDNA molecules unique molecular identifiers. Using its own MiXCR run on the RACE reads, TCRdb lists one record per CDR3 protein. The sample includes 95,000 to 150,000 distinct CDR3 sequences, around 13% of them seen just once. V was clipped by 5 bases and J by 5 bases, with 10 bases between them. The CDR3 has 13 amino acids. This clonotype turned up a few times. Antigen specificity is unknown. The sequencing here drew on whole blood, taken in connection with sensitization to the hapten diphenylcyclopropenone (DPC). V gene TRBV12-3 or TRBV12-4 combines with J gene TRBJ1-5; perhaps TRBD1 as D (6 bases). The source is a man between 18 and 35 years old with alopecia areata. Some clones in this sample may be carry-over from other donors' samples. In DNA form, the CDR3 reads TGTGCCAGCAGTCCTGACAGGTATCAGCCCCAGCATTTT. The encoded protein is CASSPDRYQPQHF.